Reported below is one TCR beta chain. Its antigen is as yet unknown. Time point here: baseline pretreatment blood. The treatment: 15 Gy SBRT to primary tumor, nephrectomy 4 weeks later. After SBRT, blood was collected at 2 and 4 weeks, plus baseline. These data come from a study of radiation and T cells in renal cell carcinoma. For the study at large: Nephrectomy followed 15 Gy stereotactic body radiation by 4 weeks. General observations from the study: Baseline intratumoral clonotype presence is unknown without pretreatment biopsies. In blood, top tumor clones expanded by 2 weeks, shrinking by 4.

The germline gives CDR1 SNHLY, CDR2 FYNNEI. This CDR3 has 16 amino acids. Trimming cost V 4 bases and J 7 bases; bases outside gene matches: 10. This table comes from immunoSEQ multiplex PCR, and its TCRdb copy is limited to in-frame clones, with some not included. The repertoire holds 50,000 to 75,000 clones, with around 78% as singletons. This receptor was obtained from a man in his 60s with renal cell carcinoma. This specimen consisted of blood, obtained from a patient whose treatment included radiotherapy and nephrectomy. J is TRBJ2-2 and V is TRBV2; 9 nucleotides line up with TRBD2. CDR3 sequence (DNA): TGTGCCAGCAGTGCGTTTGCGGGAGGGCCGGACGGGGAGCTGTTTTTT. It yields the protein CASSAFAGGPDGELFF.